This T cell receptor beta chain was captured in a study of shared clonotypes between healthy human individuals. General study findings and limits: Clonotypes not shared had lower generation probabilities than those common to all four donors. When naive CD4 clonotypes were compared across several donors, 5% to 5.5% were shared.

In regard to this clone: Its specificity is unknown.

None of the donors, who were healthy HIV-negative adults, had recently had acute infections or vaccinations. A split of CD4+ cells into CD45RA+ naive and CD45RA-negative memory subsets was performed. Data came from immunoSEQ multiplex PCR; TCRdb stores just in-frame clones and leaves some out. This sample has about 2.5 million clones; around 93% occur once, and the top ten carry 0.37%. This receptor was taken from a man between 18 and 35 years old in good health. Some clones in this sample may be carry-over from other donors' samples. Sequenced sample: naive CD4+ T cells from PBMCs. The subset here: CD45RA+ positively selected.

The CDR3 here is CASSHRPGGPGTGELFF. DNA for the CDR3: TGTGCCAGCAGCCACCGCCCGGGGGGCCCGGGCACCGGGGAGCTGTTTTTT. V gene TRBV11-1 combines with J gene TRBJ2-2, with a possible D match to TRBD2 (7 bases). This CDR3 is 17 amino acids long. In germline, CDR1 is SGHAT, CDR2 FQDESV (reference sequence). V lost 5 bases and J 4 bases, leaving 20 bases between the germline ends.